This TCR beta chain appears in the sequencing data of a study of CD8+ T cells in alopecia areata. The germline CDR1 and CDR2 sequences are SQVTM and ANQGSEA. The CDR3 spans 12 residues. Trimming took off 7 bases at V and 3 bases at J, with 12 bases between the two ends. This clone has a handful of counts. Antigen: not known. cDNA prepared by RNA extraction and subsequent reverse transcription served as the template for sequencing. Data came from immunoSEQ multiplex PCR; TCRdb stores just in-frame clones and leaves some out. The table includes under 200,000 clones, roughly 60% detected once. Noted treatment: oral pan-JAK inhibitor, 5-10 mg twice daily. PBMCs were stained for CD3, CD4 and CD8, and CD4+ and CD8+ T cells were sorted. General study points: Having one nonresponder leaves uncertain how baseline CD8+ expansion relates to response.

The source of this sequence is a human donor with alopecia areata. The chain links TRBV29-1 to TRBJ1-2, with D tentatively TRBD1 (5 bases). The specimen was CD4+ T cells sorted from blood, collected at week 24, from a patient treated with tofacitinib. DNA of the CDR3: TGCAGCGCTGGAGGGGAAGACTATGGCTACACCTTC. It specifies CSAGGEDYGYTF.